This T cell receptor (beta chain) derives from a study of shared clonotypes between healthy human individuals. About the study: Donor composition was a couple of women and three men, aged 18 to 49.

Using immunoSEQ multiplex PCR, the repertoire was profiled, and TCRdb retains in-frame clones only, with some absent. The sample lists a few hundred thousand clones, 73% occurring once. Regarding the study as a whole: Naive CD4 clonotype sharing across several donors was around 5.5%.

With respect to this clone: The antigen is not known.

CDR1 and CDR2 (germline): MNHNS, SASEGT. The CDR3 loop spans 13 amino acids. V was pared by 2 bases and J by 4 bases, with 6 bases between. Study donors comprised healthy, HIV-negative adults devoid of recent acute infection or vaccination. The chain has TRBV6-1 and TRBJ1-3; D gene ambiguous. The receptor was isolated from a man aged 25-45 years in good health. The sample was memory CD4+ T cells sorted from blood. The subset was: CD45RA-negative fraction. In DNA, the CDR3 is TGTGCCAGCAGTGAAAATTCCGGAAACACCATATATTTT. It is translated as CASSENSGNTIYF.